Below are 24 T cell receptor beta chains sequenced from a single sample in a study of blood T cell repertoires in COVID-19. The repertoire was sequenced with immunoSEQ multiplex PCR; TCRdb's copy has only in-frame clones and lacks some. The repertoire holds roughly 38,000 clones, with around 84% as singletons. Sequencing used peripheral blood. These receptors came from a man in his 70s with acute or convalescent COVID-19.

This sequence joins TRBV3-1 (or the pseudogene TRBV3-2) and TRBJ2-4, with TRBD2 as a possible D gene (5 bases). CDR3 size: 12 residues. The germline gives CDR1 LGHDT, CDR2 YNNKEL (reference sequence). V lost 2 bases, J lost 9 bases, and 8 bases lay in between. The CDR3, as DNA: TGTGCCAGCAGCCAACGGGGTGGCATTCAGTACTTC. Translating it yields CASSQRGGIQYF.

The V and J genes are TRBV19 and TRBJ2-2; D is possibly TRBD2 (5 bases). The CDR3 is 14 residues long. Germline V gene data show CDR1 as LNHDA and CDR2 as SQIVND (reference sequence). Trimming stripped 7 bases from V and 1 base from J, with 10 bases between. Here the CDR3 DNA reads TGTGCCAGTAACGGACTGGGGAACACCGGGGAGCTGTTTTTT. It is translated as CASNGLGNTGELFF.

The rearrangement uses TRBV28 and TRBJ1-1; D possibly corresponds to TRBD1 (5 bases). Trimming removed 8 bases from V and 5 bases from J, with 9 bases in between. The V gene's germline CDR1 is MDHEN and CDR2 SYDVKM. CDR3 length equals 11 residues. This CDR3 is CASRGWTEAFF. Here the CDR3 DNA reads TGTGCCAGCCGGGGGTGGACTGAAGCTTTCTTT.

This clone was found once. The chain combines TRBV18 with TRBJ2-7; 10 nucleotides match TRBD1. Germline V gives CDR1 KGHSH, CDR2 LQKENI. V lost 3 bases and J lost 6; bases outside the gene matches: 5. The length of the CDR3 is 14 residues. DNA of the CDR3: TGTGCCAGCTCACCGACAGGGGGCCAAGCCGAGCAGTACTTC. Translation gives CASSPTGGQAEQYF.

This chain links TRBV7-2 with TRBJ1-5, with D maybe TRBD1 (6 bases). Looked up from germline, CDR1 is SGHTA and CDR2 is FQGNSA. V was trimmed by 4 bases and J by 4 bases, leaving 8 bases between them. The CDR3 sequence is 13 residues long. The CDR3, as DNA: TGTGCCAGCAGCTCGGACAGTAATCAGCCCCAGCATTTT. It is translated as CASSSDSNQPQHF.

The V gene is TRBV30, the J gene TRBJ2-2; no reliable D call. Germline V gene sequence: CDR1 GTSNPN, CDR2 SVGIG (reference sequence). This CDR3 is 15 amino acids long. With 0 bases removed from V and 6 bases from J, the gap between germline ends came to 14 bases. The CDR3 loop reads CAWSVLKNQAGELFF. In DNA, the CDR3 is TGTGCCTGGAGTGTACTGAAGAACCAAGCCGGGGAGCTGTTTTTT.

The J gene is TRBJ2-7, the V gene TRBV5-1; D call uncertain. Germline V CDR1 and CDR2: SGHRS, YFSETQ. V lost 0 bases, J lost 6 bases, and 13 bases lay in between. The CDR3 length is 14 residues. The CDR3 DNA sequence: TGCGCCAGCAGCTTGGAATCTGCGTCGGTCGAGCAGTACTTC. It codes for CASSLESASVEQYF.

V and J are TRBV7-9 and TRBJ1-1; D gene uncertain. Trimming cost V 9 bases and J 2 bases, with 16 bases left between them. CDR3 length: 14 amino acids. Germline CDR1 is SEHNR and CDR2 is FQNEAQ (reference sequence). The CDR3 reads CASSTRQVNTEAFF. In DNA form, the CDR3 reads TGTGCCAGTTCTACAAGGCAGGTAAACACTGAAGCTTTCTTT.

V usage is TRBV10-1 and J usage is TRBJ2-5; 10 bases line up with TRBD2. Germline values: CDR1 WNHNN, CDR2 SYGVQD (reference sequence). Trimming removed 4 bases from V and 1 base from J; junction bases left unmatched: 6. The CDR3 covers 16 residues. For the CDR3, the DNA is TGCGCCAGCAGTGGGGGGCTAGCGGGGGCCCAAGAGACCCAGTACTTC. Translating it yields CASSGGLAGAQETQYF.

This sequence joins TRBV5-6 and TRBJ2-1; D gene uncertain. Germline CDR1 is SGHDT and CDR2 is YYEEEE. Trimming pared 3 bases from V and 6 bases from J, leaving 16 bases between. The length of the CDR3 is 15 residues. CDR3 nucleotide sequence: TGTGCCAGCAGCTCTTCCAGAGGTCCGGGCAATGAGCAGTTCTTC. Translated: CASSSSRGPGNEQFF.

The chain carries TRBV7-2 and TRBJ1-1; D gene unclear. Deletions cut 5 bases from V and 0 bases from J, with 13 bases between. This CDR3 is 15 amino acids long. The V gene's germline CDR1 is SGHTA and CDR2 FQGNSA. In DNA form, the CDR3 reads TGTGCCAGCAGCCCCGGACTGGGAATGAACACTGAAGCTTTCTTT. Translated, it gives CASSPGLGMNTEAFF. Full variable domain (outside the CDR3, taken from reference TRBV7-2 and TRBJ1-1): GAGVSQSPSNKVTEKGKDVELRCDPISGHTALYWYRQSLGQGLEFLIYFQGNSAPDKSGLPSDRFSAERTGGSVSTLTIQRTQQEDSAVYLCASSPGLGMNTEAFFGQGTRLTVV.

The chain couples TRBV4-2 to TRBJ2-3; maybe TRBD1 (7 bases). Per the germline V gene, CDR1 is LGHNA and CDR2 is YNFKEQ. V lost 1 base and J lost 0, with 11 bases in between. This CDR3 spans 16 amino acids. The CDR3 reads CASSQGGTASTDTQYF. The CDR3 DNA sequence: TGTGCCAGCAGCCAAGGCGGGACAGCTAGCACAGATACGCAGTATTTT.

V usage is TRBV4-2 and J usage is TRBJ2-1, with TRBD2 matching 10 bases. The CDR3 sequence is 17 residues long. The germline gives CDR1 LGHNA, CDR2 YNFKEQ. The V segment lost 0 bases and the J segment 2 bases; nucleotides outside the gene matches: 4. CDR3 in amino acids: CASSQDPLAGTYNEQFF. In DNA, the CDR3 is TGTGCCAGCAGCCAAGACCCACTAGCGGGAACCTACAATGAGCAGTTCTTC.

This clone showed up just a few times. The genes are TRBV5-6 and TRBJ1-1; unclear D gene. This CDR3 is 13 amino acids long. Germline V gene lookup returns CDR1 SGHDT and CDR2 YYEEEE. Trimming took off 4 bases at V and 3 bases at J, with 10 bases between the two ends. The CDR3 coding sequence is TGTGCCAGCAGCGTGGGAGGGTACACTGAAGCTTTCTTT. The encoded protein is CASSVGGYTEAFF.

The chain couples TRBV4-2 to TRBJ2-3, with D perhaps matching TRBD2 (6 bases). The CDR3 extends over 16 amino acids. Trimming took off 0 bases at V and 1 base at J, with 11 bases between the two ends. Germline values: CDR1 LGHNA, CDR2 YNFKEQ. The CDR3 region has the DNA TGTGCCAGCAGCCAAGATCCCTGGGGGGGCACAGATACGCAGTATTTT. Amino acids: CASSQDPWGGTDTQYF.

This chain joins TRBV6-5 and TRBJ2-3; TRBD1 agrees at 9 bases. Germline V CDR1 and CDR2: MNHEY, SVGAGI. V lost 6 bases, J lost 3 bases, and 7 bases stayed unmatched. The length of the CDR3 is 15 residues. The CDR3 loop is CASSLSGTGTDTQYF. The CDR3 DNA sequence: TGTGCCAGCAGCCTTTCCGGGACAGGGACAGATACGCAGTATTTT.

The rearrangement uses TRBV6-5 and TRBJ1-2; maybe TRBD1 (5 bases). Germline-derived CDR1 and CDR2 are MNHEY and SVGAGI. The CDR3 covers 14 residues. Deletions cut 2 bases from V and 3 bases from J, with 10 bases between. CDR3 amino acids: CASSYGKGHYGYTF. In nucleotides, the CDR3 is TGTGCCAGCAGTTACGGGAAGGGGCACTATGGCTACACCTTC.

The chain carries TRBV29-1 and TRBJ2-7; tentative D call: TRBD1 (7 bases). This CDR3 has 12 residues. The V gene's germline CDR1 is SQVTM and CDR2 ANQGSEA. V was pared by 7 bases and J by 2 bases, with 12 bases between. The CDR3 nucleotides read TGCAGCGCGGGGGACAGTCCCTACGAGCAGTACTTC. Amino acid sequence: CSAGDSPYEQYF.

The rearrangement uses TRBV5-6 and TRBJ1-2; 7 nucleotides line up with TRBD1. After removal of 6 bases from V and 6 bases from J, the junction contained 8 bases not matched to a gene. The length of the CDR3 is 13 residues. The germline CDR1 and CDR2 sequences are SGHDT and YYEEEE. DNA for the CDR3: TGTGCCAGCAAACAGACAGGGTTTAATGGCTACACCTTC. It is translated as CASKQTGFNGYTF.

The V and J genes are TRBV7-2 and TRBJ1-1; the match to TRBD1 covers 7 bases. The ends lost 1 base at V and 5 bases at J; junction bases unmatched: 4. CDR3 size: 14 residues. Germline values: CDR1 SGHTA, CDR2 FQGNSA. CDR3 sequence (DNA): TGTGCCAGCAGCTTAGAAGGGGGCAGAACTGAAGCTTTCTTT. Translation gives CASSLEGGRTEAFF.

This clone has only one observation. The chain joins TRBV6-2 or TRBV6-3 to TRBJ2-7; D is possibly TRBD1 (6 bases). Germline CDR1 reads MNHEY; CDR2 reads SVGEGT. The V end was cut by 6 bases, the J end by 1 base, with 10 bases between. This CDR3 is 13 amino acids long. CDR3 DNA sequence: TGTGCCAGCAGCTTACAGGGATCCTACGAGCAGTACTTC. This encodes CASSLQGSYEQYF.

This clone appeared a few times. Distinct nucleotide sequences in the sample also encode this CDR3. This chain uses TRBV3-1 (or the pseudogene TRBV3-2) with TRBJ2-1; 10 positions match TRBD2. The CDR3 sequence is 15 residues long. The trim removed 1 base at V and 6 bases at J, leaving 3 bases unmatched. Germline V gene sequence: CDR1 LGHDT, CDR2 YNNKEL (reference sequence). CDR3: CASSQGRTSGNEQFF. CDR3 sequence (DNA): TGTGCCAGCAGCCAAGGTAGGACTAGCGGCAATGAGCAGTTCTTC.

V is TRBV7-2 and J is TRBJ2-1, with D perhaps matching TRBD2 (5 bases). This CDR3 contains 16 residues. Per germline, CDR1 SGHTA and CDR2 FQGNSA. V lost 5 bases to trimming and J lost 2 bases, with 16 bases between them. As DNA, the CDR3 is TGTGCCAGCAGCGCACGAAGCGGAGCAGCCTACAATGAGCAGTTCTTC. It codes for CASSARSGAAYNEQFF.

The chain uses TRBV28 and TRBJ1-5, with D maybe TRBD1 (6 bases). Trimming removed 6 bases at V and 4 bases at J, with 7 bases between. The CDR3 covers 12 residues. CDR1 is MDHEN, CDR2 SYDVKM, per germline. In nucleotides, the CDR3 is TGTGCCAGCAGGGGGACAAATCAGCCCCAGCATTTT. This sequence encodes CASRGTNQPQHF. The variable domain in full, with the rest retrieved from reference TRBV28 and TRBJ1-5, is DVKVTQSSRYLVKRTGEKVFLECVQDMDHENMFWYRQDPGLGLRLIYFSYDVKMKEKGDIPEGYSVSREKKERFSLILESASTNQTSMYLCASRGTNQPQHFGDGTRLSIL.